This TCR beta chain was captured in a study of Ad26.COV2.S vaccination and SARS-CoV-2 variants. Turning to the study itself: It was the COV1001 Ad26.COV2.S trial arm that included the donor. Study observations and caveats: With respect to non-spike TCR breadth, vaccine and placebo recipients were similar.

Sequencing used immunoSEQ multiplex PCR; TCRdb keeps in-frame clones, though not all of them. The table lists some 290,000 clones, about 86% of them singletons. As to treatment: approximately 18 received Ad26.COV2.S at low or high dose, single or two shots; several received placebo; per-sample allocation not given. Sampling took place 63 days after the first vaccine or placebo injection. Germline CDR1 is SGHTS and CDR2 is YDEGEE. The CDR3 is 11 amino acids. Trimming stripped 0 bases from V and 3 bases from J, with 0 bases between. Concerning this clone: Antigen specificity is unknown.

The rearrangement joins TRBV5-8 to TRBJ1-2; D is ambiguous. This specimen consisted of peripheral blood, obtained in a trial of Ad26.COV2.S vaccine versus placebo. The receptor was derived from a person aged 18-60 years who received the Ad26.COV2.S COVID-19 vaccine or a placebo. The CDR3 region has the DNA TGTGCCAGCAGCTTGGACTATGGCTACACCTTC. Amino acids: CASSLDYGYTF.